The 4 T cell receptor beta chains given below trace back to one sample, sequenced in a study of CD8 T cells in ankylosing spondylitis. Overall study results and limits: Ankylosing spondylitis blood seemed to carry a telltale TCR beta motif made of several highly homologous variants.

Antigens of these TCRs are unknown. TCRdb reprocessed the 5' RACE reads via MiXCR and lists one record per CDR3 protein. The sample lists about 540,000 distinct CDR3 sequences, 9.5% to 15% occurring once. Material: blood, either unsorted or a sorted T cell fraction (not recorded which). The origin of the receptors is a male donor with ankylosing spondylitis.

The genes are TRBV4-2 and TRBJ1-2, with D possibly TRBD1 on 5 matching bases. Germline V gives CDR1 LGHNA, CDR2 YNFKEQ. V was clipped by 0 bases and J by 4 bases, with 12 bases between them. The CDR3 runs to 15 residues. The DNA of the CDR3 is TGTGCCAGCAGCCAAGATTTTAGGGGCGTCTATGGCTACACCTTC. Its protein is CASSQDFRGVYGYTF.

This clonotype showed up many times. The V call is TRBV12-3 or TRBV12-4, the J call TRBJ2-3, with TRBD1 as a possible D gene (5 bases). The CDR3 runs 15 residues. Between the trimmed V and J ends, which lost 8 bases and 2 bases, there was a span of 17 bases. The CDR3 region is CASAYWGRYTDTQYF. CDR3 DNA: TGTGCCAGCGCCTACTGGGGCCGATACACAGATACGCAGTATTTT.

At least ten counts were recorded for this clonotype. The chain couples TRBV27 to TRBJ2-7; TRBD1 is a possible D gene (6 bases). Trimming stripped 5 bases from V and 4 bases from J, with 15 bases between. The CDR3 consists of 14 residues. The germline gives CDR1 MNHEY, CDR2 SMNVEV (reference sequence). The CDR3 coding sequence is TGTGCCAGCAGTCGAAACAGGGACCTTTACGAGCAGTACTTC. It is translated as CASSRNRDLYEQYF.

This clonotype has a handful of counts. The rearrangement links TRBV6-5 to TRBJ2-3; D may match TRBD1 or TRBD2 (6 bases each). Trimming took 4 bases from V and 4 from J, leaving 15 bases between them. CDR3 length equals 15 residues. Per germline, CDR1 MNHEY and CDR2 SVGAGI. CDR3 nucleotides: TGTGCCAGCAGTTCCCCAGTAGGGGGGTCAGATACGCAGTATTTT. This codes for CASSSPVGGSDTQYF.